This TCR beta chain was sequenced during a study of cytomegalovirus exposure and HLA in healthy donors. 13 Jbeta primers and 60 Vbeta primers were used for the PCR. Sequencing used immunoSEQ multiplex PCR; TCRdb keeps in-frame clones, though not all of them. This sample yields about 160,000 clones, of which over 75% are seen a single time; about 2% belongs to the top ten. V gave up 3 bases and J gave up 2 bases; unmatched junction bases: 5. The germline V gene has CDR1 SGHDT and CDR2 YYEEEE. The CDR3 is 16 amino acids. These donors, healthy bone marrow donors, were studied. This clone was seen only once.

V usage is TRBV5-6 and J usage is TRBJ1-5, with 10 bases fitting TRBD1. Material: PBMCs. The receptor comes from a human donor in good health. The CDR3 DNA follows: TGTGCCAGCAGCTCGACAGGGGGCTTGCGCAATCAGCCCCAGCATTTT. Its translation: CASSSTGGLRNQPQHF.